The next 10 T cell receptor beta chains were all read from a single sample in a study of cytomegalovirus exposure and HLA in healthy donors. It was with 60 Vbeta and 13 Jbeta primers that the PCR ran. This table comes from immunoSEQ multiplex PCR, and its TCRdb copy is limited to in-frame clones, with some not included. The sample shows 150,000 to 200,000 clones, roughly 80% of them seen only once. The sequenced material came from PBMCs. The receptors originated from a girl aged 2-15 years in good health and CMV-seropositive.

This chain uses TRBV4-2 with TRBJ1-5; 7 nucleotides match TRBD1. This CDR3 is built from 16 residues. Per germline, CDR1 LGHNA and CDR2 YNFKEQ. The junction had 12 bases not matched to a gene; V was cut back by 5 bases and J by 5 bases. This CDR3 reads CASSYHFTGDYQPQHF. CDR3 sequence (DNA): TGTGCCAGCAGCTACCACTTTACAGGGGATTATCAGCCCCAGCATTTT.

The V gene is TRBV2, the J gene TRBJ2-1; 7 bases are a match to TRBD2. The V and J ends lost 8 bases and 5 bases, in that order; junction bases with no gene match: 9. The germline CDR1 and CDR2 sequences are SNHLY and FYNNEI. The CDR3 spans 14 residues. CDR3 sequence (DNA): TGTGCCAGCGTTGGACTAGTCAACCACAATGAGCAGTTCTTC. Protein: CASVGLVNHNEQFF.

CDR3 nucleotide sequence: TGTGCCAGCAGTGAAGTCGGGGTCCAAGAGACCCAGTACTTC. It is translated as CASSEVGVQETQYF. The V call is TRBV6-1, the J call TRBJ2-5, with D possibly TRBD2 on 5 matching bases. Germline assignment: CDR1 MNHNS and CDR2 SASEGT. The CDR3 contains 14 residues. Deletions cut 1 base from V and 1 base from J, with 7 bases between.

This clone was recorded once. The chain uses TRBV5-1 and TRBJ1-1; D ambiguous. In germline, CDR1 is SGHRS, CDR2 YFSETQ. The CDR3 extends over 16 amino acids. Trimming cost V 4 bases and J 0 bases, with 16 bases left between them. The CDR3 loop reads CASSRLGEGLNTEAFF. In DNA form, the CDR3 reads TGCGCCAGCAGCCGTCTTGGAGAGGGTTTGAACACTGAAGCTTTCTTT.

The chain combines TRBV4-1 with TRBJ2-1, with 11 bases lining up with TRBD1. This CDR3 comprises 16 residues. Germline V gene data show CDR1 as MGHRA and CDR2 as YSYEKL. Trimming at V came to 4 bases and at J to 4 bases, leaving 6 bases not matched to a gene. CDR3 in DNA: TGCGCCAGCAGCCTCCGGACAGGGGGCGCGTACAATGAGCAGTTCTTC. Protein sequence: CASSLRTGGAYNEQFF.

This sequence joins TRBV4-1 and TRBJ2-1, with D tentatively TRBD2 (6 bases). Looked up from germline, CDR1 is MGHRA and CDR2 is YSYEKL. V was cut by 0 bases and J by 1 base, with 10 bases left in between. The CDR3 totals 16 residues. In DNA, the CDR3 is TGCGCCAGCAGCCAAGAGTGGAGCGGGTCCTACAATGAGCAGTTCTTC. This gives the protein CASSQEWSGSYNEQFF.

The gene calls are TRBV5-1 and TRBJ2-2; 7 bases align to TRBD2. Losses at the gene ends were 4 bases for V and 7 bases for J; bases not matched to a gene: 16. The CDR3 runs 17 residues. Germline CDR1 is SGHRS and CDR2 is YFSETQ. This chain's CDR3 is CASSTWTGGPSDGELFF. CDR3 coding DNA: TGCGCCAGCAGCACCTGGACGGGGGGTCCGTCAGACGGGGAGCTGTTTTTT.

This chain joins TRBV10-3 and TRBJ2-7; 7 nucleotides match TRBD1. The CDR3 totals 16 residues. Germline lookup yields CDR1 ENHRY and CDR2 SYGVKD. The trim removed 5 bases at V and 2 bases at J, leaving 12 bases unmatched. The CDR3 is CAISPTGVGPPYEQYF. DNA of the CDR3: TGTGCCATCAGTCCTACAGGGGTTGGACCTCCCTACGAGCAGTACTTC.

The rearrangement uses TRBV2 and TRBJ2-4, with D perhaps matching TRBD1 (6 bases). Germline V lookup: CDR1 SNHLY, CDR2 FYNNEI. V was clipped by 8 bases and J by 0 bases, with 23 bases between them. This CDR3 has 18 residues. The DNA of the CDR3 is TGTGCCAGCGAGGTGTCGTCGGACAGAGGTTTAGCCAAAAACATTCAGTACTTC. As protein: CASEVSSDRGLAKNIQYF.

As concerns this clone: The sample contains more than one DNA sequence encoding this CDR3. The rearrangement joins TRBV2 to TRBJ2-5; 7 bases map to TRBD2. The length of the CDR3 is 15 residues. V lost 4 bases, J lost 0 bases, and 5 bases stayed unmatched. The V gene's germline CDR1 is SNHLY and CDR2 FYNNEI. DNA for the CDR3: TGTGCCAGCAGTGTCCAGGGAGGGTACCAAGAGACCCAGTACTTC. It codes for CASSVQGGYQETQYF. The full variable domain, rest sourced from reference TRBV2 and TRBJ2-5, is EPEVTQTPSHQVTQMGQEVILRCVPISNHLYFYWYRQILGQKVEFLVSFYNNEISEKSEIFDDQFSVERPDGSNFTLKIRSTKLEDSAMYFCASSVQGGYQETQYFGPGTRLLVL.